This entry lists 28 T cell receptor beta chains sequenced from one sample in a study of T-cell reconstitution after alpha-beta-depleted transplantation in children listed by TCRdb under 2016. The protocol used for the library was PCR. Sequencing was carried out with an Illumina HiSeq 2500. To normalize quantification of the TCRbeta repertoire, the TCR libraries were built with molecular barcoding that relied on unique molecular identifiers. TCRdb handled the public reads itself, with Q25 trimming in fastp and clone calling in MiXCR, and kept productive beta chains. Rows merge per CDR3 protein into single entries with the most common DNA and genes. This sample lists about 20,000 distinct CDR3 sequences; around 9.9% were detected once. Of the sample, 20% to 25% is held by the ten largest clones. Sequencing was performed on PBMCs from the stem cell graft donor, taken from the stem cell graft. These receptors were collected from a human donor who donated a stem cell graft to a child with chronic granulomatous disease.

By share, this clonotype ranks as medium-sized. The rearrangement uses TRBV20-1 and TRBJ2-1; D is possibly TRBD1 (5 bases). Germline lookup yields CDR1 DFQATT and CDR2 SNEGSKA (reference sequence). The V end lost 1 base, the J end lost 10 bases, and 11 bases lay between the germline ends. This CDR3 contains 12 residues. The CDR3 bases are TGCAGTGCTAGAGGGCAGGGTGGCGAGCAGTTCTTC. This encodes CSARGQGGEQFF.

This clonotype came up many times. The V call is TRBV5-1, the J call TRBJ1-5, with D unclear. The V gene's germline CDR1 is SGHRS and CDR2 YFSETQ. The V and J ends lost 4 bases and 4 bases respectively, with 12 bases between them. The CDR3 sequence is 14 residues long. CDR3: CASSHSGINQPQHF. In DNA form, the CDR3 reads TGCGCCAGCAGCCACAGCGGGATAAATCAGCCCCAGCATTTT. Variable domain in full (rest from reference TRBV5-1 and TRBJ1-5): KAGVTQTPRYLIKTRGQQVTLSCSPISGHRSVSWYQQTPGQGLQFLFEYFSETQRNKGNFPGRFSGRQFSNSRSEMNVSTLELGDSALYLCASSHSGINQPQHFGDGTRLSIL.

At least ten counts were recorded for this clonotype. V is TRBV20-1 and J is TRBJ2-7, with D unresolved. Germline values: CDR1 DFQATT, CDR2 SNEGSKA (reference sequence). The CDR3 consists of 12 residues. V lost 0 bases to trimming and J lost 2 bases, with 5 bases between them. Written as DNA, the CDR3 is TGCAGTGCTAGAGAAAAGACCTACGAGCAGTACTTC. It is translated as CSAREKTYEQYF.

This clonotype came up many times. V gene TRBV24-1 combines with J gene TRBJ2-3; D gene ambiguous. The germline V gene has CDR1 KGHDR and CDR2 SFDVKD. The CDR3 has 13 amino acids. The V and J ends lost 1 base and 4 bases respectively, with 5 bases between them. The CDR3 DNA sequence: TGTGCCACCAGTGATTTATTGGCAGATACGCAGTATTTT. It encodes CATSDLLADTQYF.

Turning to this clonotype: This may arise from a read error, as a much more abundant clone is one base away. The genes are TRBV29-1 and TRBJ2-1; weak D call: TRBD1 (6 bases). Per germline, CDR1 SQVTM and CDR2 ANQGSEA. The ends were cut back, 7 bases at V and 6 bases at J, with 16 bases in the middle. The CDR3 is made up of 13 amino acids. The CDR3: CSAYRENCNEQFF. The CDR3 bases are TGCAGCGCCTACAGGGAAAATTGCAATGAGCAGTTCTTC.

The table lists this clonotype with many counts. The gene calls are TRBV27 and TRBJ1-3; D not resolved. CDR1 and CDR2 (germline): MNHEY, SMNVEV (reference sequence). V lost 5 bases, J lost 2 bases, and 16 bases lay in between. The length of the CDR3 is 16 residues. The CDR3 loop is CASSDRAKLTGNTIYF. Written as DNA, the CDR3 is TGTGCCAGCAGTGACCGGGCAAAACTAACTGGAAACACCATATATTTT.

This clonotype was recorded many times. V gene TRBV15 combines with J gene TRBJ2-7; D call uncertain. Trimming took 0 bases from V and 6 from J, leaving 6 bases between them. In germline, CDR1 is LNHNV, CDR2 YYDKDF (reference sequence). The CDR3 length is 12 residues. This CDR3 is CATSRDFSEQYF. The CDR3 DNA reads TGTGCCACCAGCAGAGATTTTAGCGAGCAGTACTTC.

This clonotype was observed at least ten times. V usage is TRBV20-1 and J usage is TRBJ1-2; D not resolved. The CDR3 runs to 14 residues. Between the trimmed V and J ends, which lost 6 bases and 4 bases, there was a span of 18 bases. The germline CDR1 and CDR2 sequences are DFQATT and SNEGSKA (reference sequence). The CDR3 DNA follows: TGCAGTGCCCCCCCCCCCGTTGCAGTCTATGGCTACACCTTC. Amino acid sequence: CSAPPPVAVYGYTF.

This clonotype was observed many times. This chain uses TRBV5-1 with TRBJ2-7; D may be TRBD1 (6 bases). From germline, CDR1 is SGHRS and CDR2 YFSETQ. V lost 1 base and J 5 bases, leaving 10 bases between the germline ends. CDR3 length: 13 residues. The CDR3 DNA reads TGCGCCAGCAGCTTGATCAGGGGAAACGAGCAGTACTTC. Its protein product is CASSLIRGNEQYF.

In this sample, this clonotype turned up many times. This sequence joins TRBV29-1 and TRBJ2-7, with D maybe TRBD1 (5 bases). The CDR3 contains 15 residues. V was clipped by 1 base and J by 0 bases, with 13 bases between them. Germline V gene sequence: CDR1 SQVTM, CDR2 ANQGSEA. The chain's CDR3 is CSVEVAQEYSYEQYF. The DNA for the CDR3 is TGCAGCGTTGAAGTGGCACAGGAATACTCCTACGAGCAGTACTTC.

This clonotype was recorded many times. This rearrangement joins TRBV29-1 to TRBJ2-7; D is ambiguous. Germline values: CDR1 SQVTM, CDR2 ANQGSEA. There are 13 residues in the CDR3. Trimming shortened V by 1 base and J by 2 bases, and 9 bases separated the two germline ends. This CDR3 is CSVEGAGPYEQYF. The CDR3 DNA follows: TGCAGCGTTGAAGGCGCAGGCCCCTACGAGCAGTACTTC.

This clonotype has a count of ten or more. V usage is TRBV15 and J usage is TRBJ2-3; D is tentatively TRBD1 or TRBD2 (5 bases each). Germline V gene data show CDR1 as LNHNV and CDR2 as YYDKDF (reference sequence). Trimming took 4 bases from V and 4 from J, leaving 18 bases between them. The CDR3 runs 16 residues. CDR3: CATSIPGGSPPDTQYF. The CDR3 nucleotides read TGTGCCACCAGCATTCCTGGGGGTTCCCCTCCAGATACGCAGTATTTT.

This clonotype was seen repeatedly, ten times or more. This chain connects TRBV4-3 to TRBJ2-3; 10 bases agree with TRBD2. This CDR3 is built from 17 residues. V gave up 4 bases and J gave up 0 bases; unmatched junction bases: 7. Germline V gives CDR1 LGHNA, CDR2 YSLEER. CDR3 in DNA: TGCGCCAGCAGCCCCACTAGCGGGGTCCCTAGCACAGATACGCAGTATTTT. It translates to CASSPTSGVPSTDTQYF.

The table lists this clonotype with many counts. V gene TRBV7-9 combines with J gene TRBJ1-2, with TRBD1 identical over 8 bases. From germline, CDR1 is SEHNR and CDR2 FQNEAQ (reference sequence). With 1 base clipped from V and 7 bases from J, the junction kept 8 bases outside the gene matches. The CDR3 sequence is 15 residues long. The CDR3 loop is CASSLEGQGLGGYTF. The CDR3 region has the DNA TGTGCCAGCAGCTTAGAAGGACAGGGACTAGGTGGCTACACCTTC. The full variable domain, completed using reference TRBV7-9 and TRBJ1-2, is DTGVSQNPRHKITKRGQNVTFRCDPISEHNRLYWYRQTLGQGPEFLTYFQNEAQLEKSRLLSDRFSAERPKGSFSTLEIQRTEQGDSAMYLCASSLEGQGLGGYTFGSGTRLTVV.

This clonotype was picked up many times. This chain uses TRBV18 with TRBJ2-3; D is perhaps TRBD2 (6 bases). The CDR3 sequence is 13 residues long. Trimming cost V 8 bases and J 0 bases, with 9 bases left between them. The germline CDR1 and CDR2 sequences are KGHSH and LQKENI. CDR3 amino acids: CASPGGSTDTQYF. The CDR3, as DNA: TGTGCCAGCCCCGGGGGAAGCACAGATACGCAGTATTTT.

This clonotype came up many times. The chain links TRBV25-1 to TRBJ1-6; TRBD1 matches at 9 bases. J gave up 10 bases and V 5 bases, and 6 bases lay outside the gene matches. This CDR3 spans 14 amino acids. Germline V gene data show CDR1 as MGHDK and CDR2 as SYGVNS. In DNA form, the CDR3 reads TGTGCCAGCAGTAAGGGACAGGGCGGCTCACCCCTCCACTTT. Translation gives CASSKGQGGSPLHF.

This clonotype was picked up many times. The chain recombines TRBV20-1 with TRBJ1-5; D is undetermined. The CDR3 is 14 residues long. CDR1 is DFQATT and CDR2 is SNEGSKA in the germline V gene (reference sequence). The DNA of the CDR3 is TGCAGCCCAAGAGGTCCGGGAGACAATCAGCCCCAGCATTTT. Its protein is CSPRGPGDNQPQHF.

There are many counts of this clonotype. This chain uses TRBV20-1 with TRBJ1-2; no clear D. Trimming took 7 bases from V and 4 from J, leaving 13 bases between them. This CDR3 comprises 12 residues. CDR1 is DFQATT and CDR2 is SNEGSKA in the germline V gene (reference sequence). As DNA, the CDR3 is TGCAGTGGCGTTCCCAGCGGCTATGGCTACACCTTC. It translates to CSGVPSGYGYTF.

The V and J genes are TRBV27 and TRBJ1-2; D gene unclear. The ends were cut back, 10 bases at V and 1 base at J, with 13 bases in the middle. Germline-derived CDR1 and CDR2 are MNHEY and SMNVEV (reference sequence). The CDR3 consists of 13 residues. The chain's CDR3 is CATRSHSNYGYTF. CDR3 DNA sequence: TGTGCCACCCGGAGTCACAGTAACTATGGCTACACCTTC.

This clonotype has a count of ten or more. V usage is TRBV6-1 and J usage is TRBJ1-2, with 9 bases aligning to TRBD1. Germline CDR1 reads MNHNS; CDR2 reads SASEGT. This CDR3 is built from 14 residues. V lost 4 bases and J lost 8; bases outside the gene matches: 8. This CDR3 is CASSAYRGPLGYTF. CDR3 sequence (DNA): TGTGCCAGCAGTGCTTACAGGGGGCCGCTAGGCTACACCTTC.

The sample holds many counts of this clonotype. This rearrangement joins TRBV5-1 to TRBJ2-1; the D is unclear. Germline-derived CDR1 and CDR2 are SGHRS and YFSETQ. Trimming stripped 4 bases from V and 0 bases from J, with 11 bases between. This CDR3 spans 15 amino acids. CDR3 amino acids: CASSSVGLSYNEQFF. CDR3 nucleotides: TGCGCCAGCAGCAGTGTAGGGCTCTCCTACAATGAGCAGTTCTTC.

The table lists this clonotype with many counts. CDR3 amino acids: CASSYSVYNEQFF. The DNA of the CDR3 is TGTGCCAGCAGTTACTCGGTGTACAATGAGCAGTTCTTC. The chain links TRBV6-5 to TRBJ2-1; no definite D call. Between the trimmed V and J ends, which lost 0 bases and 4 bases, there was a span of 4 bases. This CDR3 contains 13 residues. Germline V gene data show CDR1 as MNHEY and CDR2 as SVGAGI.

This clonotype was recorded at least ten times. This chain connects TRBV27 to TRBJ2-5; TRBD1 agrees at 9 bases. This CDR3 spans 15 amino acids. The V gene end was trimmed by 5 bases and the J gene end by 8 bases; junction bases not matched to a gene: 12. Germline V CDR1 and CDR2: MNHEY, SMNVEV (reference sequence). CDR3 sequence reads: CASSTGPGTGQTQYF. The DNA of the CDR3 is TGTGCCAGCAGTACCGGCCCCGGGACAGGGCAAACCCAGTACTTC.

At least ten counts were recorded for this clonotype. V gene TRBV25-1 combines with J gene TRBJ1-2; no clear D. Germline V gene sequence: CDR1 MGHDK, CDR2 SYGVNS. Trimming shortened V by 5 bases and J by 4 bases, and 14 bases separated the two germline ends. This CDR3 comprises 14 residues. Here the CDR3 DNA reads TGTGCCAGCAGTAAAACGCCAGGAAGCTATGGCTACACCTTC. Its protein product is CASSKTPGSYGYTF.

This clonotype was seen many times. The V call is TRBV3-1, the J call TRBJ2-3; 9 nucleotides match TRBD2. CDR1 LGHDT and CDR2 YNNKEL come from the germline V gene (reference sequence). The CDR3 has 17 residues. V trimming: 0 bases; J trimming: 7 bases; junction bases outside the gene matches: 11. Here the CDR3 DNA reads TGTGCCAGCAGCCAAGATTGGGTGGGACTAGCCGAACATACGCAGTATTTT. Its translation: CASSQDWVGLAEHTQYF.

This clonotype was seen at least ten times. The V gene is TRBV11-2, the J gene TRBJ2-1; D perhaps matches TRBD2 (6 bases). Per germline, CDR1 SGHAT and CDR2 FQNNGV. The CDR3 consists of 19 residues. Trimming stripped 0 bases from V and 4 bases from J, with 22 bases between. The CDR3 protein is CASSLDRRLACGTYNEQFF. CDR3 DNA sequence: TGTGCCAGCAGCTTAGATAGGCGGCTAGCGTGTGGCACATACAATGAGCAGTTCTTC.

This clonotype was found a few times. V usage is TRBV20-1 and J usage is TRBJ1-2; no reliable D call. The CDR3 is made up of 12 amino acids. From germline, CDR1 is DFQATT and CDR2 SNEGSKA (reference sequence). V was trimmed by 0 bases and J by 5 bases, leaving 7 bases between them. The CDR3: CSARDLGYGYTF. For the CDR3, the DNA is TGCAGTGCTAGAGATCTAGGTTATGGCTACACCTTC.

This clonotype was observed at least ten times. The chain has TRBV9 and TRBJ2-5; D not certain. Deletions cut 4 bases from V and 4 bases from J, with 11 bases between. The CDR3 loop spans 13 amino acids. Looked up from germline, CDR1 is SGDLS and CDR2 is YYNGEE. The CDR3 region has the DNA TGTGCCAGCAGCTCCTCCTGGGGAGAGACCCAGTACTTC. Amino acid sequence: CASSSSWGETQYF.